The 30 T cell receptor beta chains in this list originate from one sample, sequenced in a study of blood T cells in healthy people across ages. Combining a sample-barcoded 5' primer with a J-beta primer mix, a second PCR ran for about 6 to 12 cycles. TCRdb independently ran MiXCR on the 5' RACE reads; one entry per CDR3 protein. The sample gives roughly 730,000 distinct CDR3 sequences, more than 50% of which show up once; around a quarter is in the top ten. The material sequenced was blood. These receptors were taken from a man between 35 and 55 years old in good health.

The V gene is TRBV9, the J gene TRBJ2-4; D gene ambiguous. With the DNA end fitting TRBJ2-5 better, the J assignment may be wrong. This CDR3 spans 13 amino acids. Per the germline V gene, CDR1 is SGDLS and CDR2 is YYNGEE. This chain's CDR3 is CASSVAGVETQYF. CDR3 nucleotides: TGTGCCAGCAGCGTCGCTGGGGTAGAGACCCAGTACTTC.

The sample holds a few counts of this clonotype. The CDR3 loop is CASSQDFSGKLFF. DNA for the CDR3: TGCGCCAGCAGCCAAGATTTTTCGGGGAAACTGTTTTTT. This sequence joins TRBV4-3 and TRBJ1-4; D not resolved. This CDR3 is built from 13 residues. Trimming pared 0 bases from V and 11 bases from J, leaving 10 bases between. Germline assignment: CDR1 LGHNA and CDR2 YSLEER.

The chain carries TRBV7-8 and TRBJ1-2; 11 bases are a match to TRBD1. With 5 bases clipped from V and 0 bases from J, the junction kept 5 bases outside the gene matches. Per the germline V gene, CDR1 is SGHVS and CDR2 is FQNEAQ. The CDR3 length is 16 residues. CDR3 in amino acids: CASSQPGQGANYGYTF. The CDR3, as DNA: TGTGCCAGCAGCCAACCGGGACAGGGGGCTAACTATGGCTACACCTTC.

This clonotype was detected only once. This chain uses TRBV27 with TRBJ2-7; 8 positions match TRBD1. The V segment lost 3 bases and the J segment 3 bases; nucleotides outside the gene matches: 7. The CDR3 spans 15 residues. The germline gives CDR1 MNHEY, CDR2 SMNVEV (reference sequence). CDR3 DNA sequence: TGTGCCAGCAGTTTCACCGGGACAGGAGGCTACGAGCAGTACTTC. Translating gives CASSFTGTGGYEQYF.

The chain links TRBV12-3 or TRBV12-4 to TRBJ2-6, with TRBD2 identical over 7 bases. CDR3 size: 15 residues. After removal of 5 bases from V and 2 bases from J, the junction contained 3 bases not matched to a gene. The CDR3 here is CASSPGLAGANVLTF. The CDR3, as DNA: TGTGCCAGCAGTCCTGGACTAGCTGGGGCCAACGTCCTGACTTTC.

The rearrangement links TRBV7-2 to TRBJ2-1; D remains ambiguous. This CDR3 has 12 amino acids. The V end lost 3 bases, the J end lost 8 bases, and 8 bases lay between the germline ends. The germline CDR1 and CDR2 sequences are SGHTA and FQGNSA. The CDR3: CASSFYVDEQFF. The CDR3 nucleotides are TGTGCCAGCAGCTTTTATGTAGATGAGCAGTTCTTC.

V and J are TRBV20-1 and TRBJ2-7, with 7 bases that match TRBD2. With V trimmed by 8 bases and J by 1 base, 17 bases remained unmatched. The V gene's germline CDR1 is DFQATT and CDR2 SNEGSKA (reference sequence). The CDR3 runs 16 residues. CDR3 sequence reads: CSTIPGSLAVSYEQYF. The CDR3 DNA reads TGCAGTACTATTCCGGGATCGCTAGCGGTTTCCTACGAGCAGTACTTC.

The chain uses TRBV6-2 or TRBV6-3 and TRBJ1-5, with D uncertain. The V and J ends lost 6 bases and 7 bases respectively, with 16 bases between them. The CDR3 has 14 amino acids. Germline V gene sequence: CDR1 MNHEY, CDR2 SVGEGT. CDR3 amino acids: CASRPDPAGQPQHF. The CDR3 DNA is TGTGCCAGCAGACCCGACCCGGCTGGACAGCCCCAGCATTTT.

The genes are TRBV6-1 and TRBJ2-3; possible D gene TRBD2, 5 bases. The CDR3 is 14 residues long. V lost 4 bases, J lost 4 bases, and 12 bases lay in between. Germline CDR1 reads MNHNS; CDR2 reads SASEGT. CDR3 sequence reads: CASSGRDYADTQYF. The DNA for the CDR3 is TGTGCCAGCAGTGGACGGGATTACGCAGATACGCAGTATTTT.

Here the CDR3 DNA reads TGCAGTGCCTCGACAGGGGGCGCGGGAACGCAGTATTTT. Its protein product is CSASTGGAGTQYF. The chain employs TRBV20-1 and TRBJ2-3; 10 nucleotides match TRBD1. This CDR3 spans 13 amino acids. The J segment lost 9 bases and the V segment lost 6 bases, leaving 9 bases of the junction unmatched. The germline CDR1 and CDR2 sequences are DFQATT and SNEGSKA (reference sequence).

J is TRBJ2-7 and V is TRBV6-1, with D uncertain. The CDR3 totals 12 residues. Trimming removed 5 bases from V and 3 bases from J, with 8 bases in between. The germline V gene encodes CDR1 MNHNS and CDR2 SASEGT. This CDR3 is CASSPKGYEQYF. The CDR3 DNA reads TGTGCCAGCAGTCCGAAGGGCTACGAGCAGTACTTC.

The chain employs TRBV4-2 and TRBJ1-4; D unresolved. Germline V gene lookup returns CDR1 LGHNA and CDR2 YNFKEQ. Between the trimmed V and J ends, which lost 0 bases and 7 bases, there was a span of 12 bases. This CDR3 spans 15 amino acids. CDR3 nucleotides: TGTGCCAGCAGCCAAGATATGGGTTGGGGTGAAAAACTGTTTTTT. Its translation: CASSQDMGWGEKLFF.

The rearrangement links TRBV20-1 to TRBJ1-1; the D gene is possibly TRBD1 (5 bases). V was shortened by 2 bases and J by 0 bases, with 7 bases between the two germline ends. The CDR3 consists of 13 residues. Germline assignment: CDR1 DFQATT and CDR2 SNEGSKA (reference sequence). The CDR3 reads CSARQGVNTEAFF. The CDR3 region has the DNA TGCAGTGCTAGACAGGGAGTGAACACTGAAGCTTTCTTT.

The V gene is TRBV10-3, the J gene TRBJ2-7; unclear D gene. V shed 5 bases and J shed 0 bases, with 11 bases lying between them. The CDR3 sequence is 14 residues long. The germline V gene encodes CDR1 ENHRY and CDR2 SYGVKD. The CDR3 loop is CAISLGHNSYEQYF. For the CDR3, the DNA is TGTGCCATCAGTCTTGGGCACAACTCCTACGAGCAGTACTTC.

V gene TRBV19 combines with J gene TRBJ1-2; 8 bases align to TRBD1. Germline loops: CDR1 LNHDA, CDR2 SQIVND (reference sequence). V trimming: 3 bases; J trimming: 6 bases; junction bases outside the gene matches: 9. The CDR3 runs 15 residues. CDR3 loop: CASSISNTGGDGYTF. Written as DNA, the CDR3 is TGTGCCAGTAGTATTTCTAATACAGGGGGAGATGGCTACACCTTC.

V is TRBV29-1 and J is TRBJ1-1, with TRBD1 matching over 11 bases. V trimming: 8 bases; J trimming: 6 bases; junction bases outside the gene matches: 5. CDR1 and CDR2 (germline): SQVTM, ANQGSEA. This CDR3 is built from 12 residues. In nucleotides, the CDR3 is TGCAGCCTCTGGACAGGGGGCTCTGAAGCTTTCTTT. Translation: CSLWTGGSEAFF.

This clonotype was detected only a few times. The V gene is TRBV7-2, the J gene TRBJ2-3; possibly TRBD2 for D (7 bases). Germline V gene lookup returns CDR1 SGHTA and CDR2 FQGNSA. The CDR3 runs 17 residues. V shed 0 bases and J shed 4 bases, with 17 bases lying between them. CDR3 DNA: TGTGCCAGCAGCTTAGCCCCTGGTGGGGGGGGCCCAGATACGCAGTATTTT. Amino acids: CASSLAPGGGGPDTQYF.

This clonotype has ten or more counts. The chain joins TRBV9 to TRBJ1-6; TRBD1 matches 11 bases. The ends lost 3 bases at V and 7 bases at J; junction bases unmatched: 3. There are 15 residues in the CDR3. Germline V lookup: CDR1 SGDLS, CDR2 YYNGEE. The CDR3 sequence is CASSGRDRGNSPLHF. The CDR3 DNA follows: TGTGCCAGCAGCGGCCGGGACAGGGGGAATTCACCCCTCCACTTT.

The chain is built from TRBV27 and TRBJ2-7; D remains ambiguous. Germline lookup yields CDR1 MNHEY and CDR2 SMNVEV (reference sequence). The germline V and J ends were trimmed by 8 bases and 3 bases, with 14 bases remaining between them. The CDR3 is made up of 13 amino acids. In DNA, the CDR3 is TGTGCCAGCGCCCTGACAAGAGGCTACGAGCAGTACTTC. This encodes CASALTRGYEQYF.

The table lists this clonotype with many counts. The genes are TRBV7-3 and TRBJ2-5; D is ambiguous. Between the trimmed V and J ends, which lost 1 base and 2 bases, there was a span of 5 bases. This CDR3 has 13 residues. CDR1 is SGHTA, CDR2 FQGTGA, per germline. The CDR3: CASSLRRQETQYF. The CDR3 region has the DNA TGTGCCAGCAGCTTAAGGCGGCAAGAGACCCAGTACTTC.

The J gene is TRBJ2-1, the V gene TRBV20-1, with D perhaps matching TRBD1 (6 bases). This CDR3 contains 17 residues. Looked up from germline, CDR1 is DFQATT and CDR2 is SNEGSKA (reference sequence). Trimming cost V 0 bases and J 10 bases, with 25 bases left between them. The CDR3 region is CSARDPGHGTLLLEQFF. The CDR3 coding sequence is TGCAGTGCTAGAGACCCTGGCCACGGGACACTTCTTCTAGAGCAGTTCTTC.

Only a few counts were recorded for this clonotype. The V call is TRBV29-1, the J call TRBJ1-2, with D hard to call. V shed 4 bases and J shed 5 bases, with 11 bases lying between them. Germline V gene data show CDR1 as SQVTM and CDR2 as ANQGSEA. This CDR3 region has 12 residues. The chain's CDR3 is CSVAETDYGYTF. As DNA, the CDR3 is TGCAGCGTTGCTGAGACCGATTATGGCTACACCTTC. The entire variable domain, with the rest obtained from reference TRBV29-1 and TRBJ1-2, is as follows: SAVISQKPSRDICQRGTSLTIQCQVDSQVTMMFWYRQQPGQSLTLIATANQGSEATYESGFVIDKFPISRPNLTFSTLTVSNMSPEDSSIYLCSVAETDYGYTFGSGTRLTVV.

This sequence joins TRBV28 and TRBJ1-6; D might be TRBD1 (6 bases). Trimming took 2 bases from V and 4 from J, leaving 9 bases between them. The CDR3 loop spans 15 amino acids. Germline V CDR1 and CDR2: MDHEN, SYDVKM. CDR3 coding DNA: TGTGCCAGCAGTTTAAGGACAGAGTATAATTCACCCCTCCACTTT. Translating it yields CASSLRTEYNSPLHF.

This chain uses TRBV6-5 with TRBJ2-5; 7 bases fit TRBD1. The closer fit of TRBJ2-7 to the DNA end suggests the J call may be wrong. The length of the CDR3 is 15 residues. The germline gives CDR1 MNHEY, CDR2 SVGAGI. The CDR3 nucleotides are TGTGCCAGCAGTTACCCAGGGGGTTGCTCCTACGAGCAGTACTTC. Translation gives CASSYPGGCSYEQYF.

In DNA form, the CDR3 reads TGTGCCACCACCTCGAGGGGGGATGCGAGTGAAAAACTGTTTTTT. Protein sequence: CATTSRGDASEKLFF. The chain recombines TRBV28 with TRBJ1-4; tentative D call: TRBD1 (6 bases). The germline CDR1 and CDR2 sequences are MDHEN and SYDVKM. CDR3 length: 15 amino acids. Between the trimmed V and J ends, which lost 10 bases and 7 bases, there was a span of 22 bases.

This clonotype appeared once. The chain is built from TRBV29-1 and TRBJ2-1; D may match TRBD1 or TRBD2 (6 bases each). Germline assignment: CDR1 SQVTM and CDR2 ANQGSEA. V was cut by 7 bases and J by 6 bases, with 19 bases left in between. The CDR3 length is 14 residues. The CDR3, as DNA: TGCAGCGCCTTACAGGGAGGCGTTGCCAATGAGCAGTTCTTC. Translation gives CSALQGGVANEQFF.

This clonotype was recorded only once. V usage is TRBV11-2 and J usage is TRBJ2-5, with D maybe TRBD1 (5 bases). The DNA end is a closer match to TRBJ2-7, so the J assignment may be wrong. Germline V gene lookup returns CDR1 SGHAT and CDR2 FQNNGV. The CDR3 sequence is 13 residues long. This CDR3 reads CASSPTVFDEQYF. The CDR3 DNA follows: TGTGCCAGCAGCCCGACAGTTTTTGACGAGCAGTACTTC.

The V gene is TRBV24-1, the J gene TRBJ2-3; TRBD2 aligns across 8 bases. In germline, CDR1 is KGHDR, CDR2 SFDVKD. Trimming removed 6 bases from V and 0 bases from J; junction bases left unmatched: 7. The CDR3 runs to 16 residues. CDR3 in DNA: TGTGCCACCAGTAGGCGAGCGGGGGAGAGCACAGATACGCAGTATTTT. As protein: CATSRRAGESTDTQYF.

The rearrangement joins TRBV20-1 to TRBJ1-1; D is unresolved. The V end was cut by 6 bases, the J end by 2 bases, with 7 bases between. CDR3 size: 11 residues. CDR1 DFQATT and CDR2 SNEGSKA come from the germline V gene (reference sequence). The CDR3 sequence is CSAVHNTEAFF. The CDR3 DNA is TGCAGTGCGGTACACAACACTGAAGCTTTCTTT.

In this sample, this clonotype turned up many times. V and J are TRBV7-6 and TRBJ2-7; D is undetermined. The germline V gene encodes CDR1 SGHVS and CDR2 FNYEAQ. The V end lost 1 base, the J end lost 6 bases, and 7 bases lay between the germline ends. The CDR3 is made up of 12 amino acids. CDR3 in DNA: TGTGCCAGCAGCTTAGTGTTTTCCGAGCAGTACTTC. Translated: CASSLVFSEQYF.